The 29 T cell receptor beta chains below all came from one sample that was sequenced in a study of siplizumab effects on memory and regulatory T cells. Measured with immunoSEQ multiplex PCR; TCRdb has only the in-frame clones, and not every one. The profile shows approximately 120,000 clones, approximately 92% of them singletons. Sequencing input: non-Treg CD4+ T cells sorted from blood. These receptors came from a human donor in good health.

The rearrangement uses TRBV9 and TRBJ1-6, with a possible D match to TRBD1 (6 bases). CDR1 SGDLS and CDR2 YYNGEE come from the germline V gene. Trimming shortened V by 3 bases and J by 10 bases, and 17 bases separated the two germline ends. The CDR3 runs 15 residues. The chain's CDR3 is CASSGVGGGNSPLHF. The CDR3 nucleotides read TGTGCCAGCAGCGGGGTCGGTGGGGGCAACTCACCCCTCCACTTT.

The rearrangement uses TRBV6-5 and TRBJ1-6; D is undetermined. Germline lookup yields CDR1 MNHEY and CDR2 SVGAGI. V lost 2 bases to trimming and J lost 2 bases, with 4 bases between them. This CDR3 region has 14 residues. CDR3 sequence reads: CASSYAAYNSPLHF. The CDR3 DNA sequence: TGTGCCAGCAGTTACGCAGCCTATAATTCACCCCTCCACTTT.

A word on this clone: In this CDR3 the conserved last residue, phenylalanine or tryptophan, is missing, so a read error is likely. The limits of the CDR3 on the DNA are not certain, so only TCRdb's listed CDR3 is given. V and J are TRBV5-1 and TRBJ2-7; the table's D call, TRBD2, was not checked against the DNA. CDR1 and CDR2 (germline): SGHRS, YFSETQ. A total of 8 residues make up the CDR3, ends included. The CDR3 protein is CASTTGEH.

V and J are TRBV5-4 and TRBJ2-5, with 7 bases identical to TRBD2. Looked up from germline, CDR1 is SGHNT and CDR2 is YYREEE (reference sequence). The CDR3 totals 13 residues. The V gene end was trimmed by 4 bases and the J gene end by 5 bases; junction bases not matched to a gene: 5. The CDR3 loop reads CASSPGTIETQYF. As DNA, the CDR3 is TGTGCCAGCAGCCCCGGGACTATTGAGACCCAGTACTTC.

The chain has TRBV30 and TRBJ1-1; a weak D match, TRBD1 (5 bases). Germline CDR1 and CDR2: GTSNPN and SVGIG (reference sequence). V was trimmed by 5 bases and J by 6 bases, leaving 13 bases between them. The CDR3 has 12 residues. The CDR3 coding sequence is TGTGCCTGGGCATCAGGGATACCTGAAGCTTTCTTT. Amino acid sequence: CAWASGIPEAFF.

This clone was observed once. This chain uses TRBV5-1 with TRBJ2-5, with 9 bases fitting TRBD1. The CDR3 is 15 amino acids. The V gene end was trimmed by 0 bases and the J gene end by 5 bases; junction bases not matched to a gene: 5. The germline CDR1 and CDR2 sequences are SGHRS and YFSETQ. CDR3 residues: CASSLEQGAGETQYF. The CDR3 DNA sequence: TGCGCCAGCAGCTTGGAACAGGGGGCGGGGGAGACCCAGTACTTC.

The chain combines TRBV11-2 with TRBJ2-5, with a possible D match to TRBD1 (5 bases). The CDR3 extends over 13 amino acids. CDR1 is SGHAT and CDR2 is FQNNGV in the germline V gene. The V gene lost 3 bases and the J gene lost 5 bases, with 10 bases spanning the gap. CDR3 nucleotide sequence: TGTGCCAGCAGCTTGGGCAGGGCCGAGACCCAGTACTTC. It yields the protein CASSLGRAETQYF.

The chain combines TRBV28 with TRBJ1-4; D gene ambiguous. This CDR3 region has 12 residues. In germline, CDR1 is MDHEN, CDR2 SYDVKM. Trimming stripped 4 bases from V and 8 bases from J, with 8 bases between. The CDR3 loop is CASSSSEEKLFF. DNA for the CDR3: TGTGCCAGCAGTTCCTCAGAAGAAAAACTGTTTTTT.

J is TRBJ1-3 and V is TRBV7-2; D not resolved. The V end was cut by 8 bases, the J end by 6 bases, with 20 bases between. Germline CDR1 reads SGHTA; CDR2 reads FQGNSA. This CDR3 comprises 15 residues. The CDR3 sequence is CASSQSSGSVNTIYF. As DNA, the CDR3 is TGTGCCAGCTCCCAATCGAGTGGGTCAGTAAACACCATATATTTT.

The chain combines TRBV6-5 with TRBJ2-3; D is uncertain. V was clipped by 8 bases and J by 2 bases, with 11 bases between them. The CDR3 has 13 residues. Germline CDR1 is MNHEY and CDR2 is SVGAGI. DNA of the CDR3: TGTGCCAGCTCATACGACCACACAGATACGCAGTATTTT. It codes for CASSYDHTDTQYF.

To note about this clone: The sample has other DNA sequences that encode this CDR3 too. CDR3 coding DNA: TGCGCCAGCAGCCCGGACAGGGGGCGAGTTGGTACTGAAGCTTTCTTT. Translated, it gives CASSPDRGRVGTEAFF. The genes are TRBV5-1 and TRBJ1-1; 11 positions match TRBD1. The junction had 10 bases not matched to a gene; V was cut back by 4 bases and J by 5 bases. From germline, CDR1 is SGHRS and CDR2 YFSETQ. CDR3 length equals 16 residues.

The chain recombines TRBV19 with TRBJ1-2; 7 bases map to TRBD1. The CDR3 sequence is 16 residues long. Germline V gene sequence: CDR1 LNHDA, CDR2 SQIVND (reference sequence). With V trimmed by 4 bases and J by 2 bases, 10 bases remained unmatched. The CDR3 is CASSTPKTGRNYGYTF. DNA for the CDR3: TGTGCCAGTAGTACTCCTAAGACAGGGAGGAACTATGGCTACACCTTC.

J is TRBJ1-3 and V is TRBV5-8; D might be TRBD1 (5 bases). This CDR3 comprises 17 residues. Trimming took off 4 bases at V and 1 base at J, with 18 bases between the two ends. Germline CDR1 SGHTS, CDR2 YDEGEE. The DNA of the CDR3 is TGTGCCAGCAGCAGGGGAGGCGCCCCCGGGTCTGGAAACACCATATATTTT. Translation gives CASSRGGAPGSGNTIYF.

About this clone itself: Germline and junction disagree at one end, which may indicate a read error. The rearrangement joins TRBV5-6 to TRBJ1-2; the D is unclear. Germline assignment: CDR1 SGHDT and CDR2 YYEEEE. CDR3 length: 17 residues. The CDR3 spells CASSPDPGVSSSYGYTF. As DNA, the CDR3 is TGCGCCAGCAGCCCAGACCCAGGAGTTTCTAGTAGCTATGGCTACACCTTC.

The chain carries TRBV4-1 and TRBJ2-5; 9 bases fit TRBD2. Germline CDR1 is MGHRA and CDR2 is YSYEKL. CDR3 length: 16 amino acids. The ends lost 2 bases at V and 3 bases at J; junction bases unmatched: 7. The chain's CDR3 is CASSQRSGTSKETQYF. As DNA, the CDR3 is TGCGCCAGCAGCCAACGTTCCGGGACTAGCAAAGAGACCCAGTACTTC.

This clone appeared once. The chain employs TRBV6-9 and TRBJ1-2; D is undetermined. The CDR3 is made up of 11 amino acids. Germline V gives CDR1 MNHGY, CDR2 SVAAGI. V lost 3 bases and J 4 bases, leaving 3 bases between the germline ends. The CDR3, as DNA: TGTGCCAGCAGTTACGGCTATGGCTACACCTTC. Translated: CASSYGYGYTF.

With respect to this clone: One end of the junction is discordant with germline, which a read error may explain. The chain uses TRBV6-1 and TRBJ1-1, with D uncertain. CDR1 is MNHNS and CDR2 is SASEGT in the germline V gene. This CDR3 has 11 amino acids. This CDR3 reads CASSGKTEAFF. DNA for the CDR3: TGTGCCAGTAGTGGGAAGACTGAAGCTTTCTTT.

The rearrangement links TRBV7-9 to TRBJ2-7, with D perhaps TRBD1 (7 bases). Germline V lookup: CDR1 SEHNR, CDR2 FQNEAQ (reference sequence). Trimming left V 2 bases short and J 5 bases short, with 13 bases between. The CDR3 length is 14 residues. The CDR3 protein is CASSLRQGGDEQYF. The DNA for the CDR3 is TGTGCCAGCAGCTTACGGCAGGGGGGAGACGAGCAGTACTTC.

The V and J genes are TRBV14 and TRBJ2-4, with D possibly matching TRBD1 (5 bases). This CDR3 is 13 amino acids long. Trimming shortened V by 1 base and J by 6 bases, and 7 bases separated the two germline ends. Germline V lookup: CDR1 SGHDN, CDR2 FVKESK. The CDR3 here is CASSQAQGNIQYF. In DNA, the CDR3 is TGTGCCAGCAGCCAAGCCCAGGGAAACATTCAGTACTTC.

This chain connects TRBV12-2 to TRBJ2-1. TRBV12-2 is a pseudogene. The CDR3 sequence is 14 residues long. The CDR3 sequence is CASRPRPGNNEQFF. Written as DNA, the CDR3 is TGTGCAAGTCGCCCTCGGCCTGGGAACAATGAGCAGTTCTTC.

This clone was picked up one time. The V call is TRBV27, the J call TRBJ2-7, with a tentative D call TRBD1 (6 bases). The CDR3 runs to 14 residues. Germline assignment: CDR1 MNHEY and CDR2 SMNVEV (reference sequence). Trimming took off 3 bases at V and 6 bases at J, with 15 bases between the two ends. DNA of the CDR3: TGTGCCAGCAGTTTTTCTACAGGGTCCCCCGAGCAGTACTTC. Encoded protein: CASSFSTGSPEQYF.

The rearrangement links TRBV19 to TRBJ2-5; 7 bases align to TRBD1. Germline CDR1 and CDR2: LNHDA and SQIVND (reference sequence). Trimming at V came to 5 bases and at J to 2 bases, leaving 8 bases not matched to a gene. This CDR3 spans 15 amino acids. CDR3 in DNA: TGTGCCAGTAGTTGGGGGCTGGGACAGCAAGAGACCCAGTACTTC. It yields the protein CASSWGLGQQETQYF.

CDR3 in amino acids: CASRGQGPQHF. CDR3 bases: TGTGCCAGTCGGGGACAGGGGCCCCAGCATTTT. J is TRBJ1-5 and V is TRBV19; 9 bases match TRBD1. Germline values: CDR1 LNHDA, CDR2 SQIVND (reference sequence). The CDR3 covers 11 residues. V lost 8 bases, J lost 9 bases, and 2 bases stayed unmatched.

This rearrangement joins TRBV6-5 to TRBJ1-6; maybe TRBD1 (5 bases). CDR1 and CDR2 from the germline V gene are MNHEY and SVGAGI. The CDR3 is made up of 14 amino acids. The ends were cut back, 5 bases at V and 10 bases at J, with 15 bases in the middle. In DNA, the CDR3 is TGTGCCAGCAGTGACGGGTTCGGGGGATCACCCCTCCACTTT. Its protein is CASSDGFGGSPLHF.

The V call is TRBV7-3, the J call TRBJ2-3, with a tentative D call TRBD1 (5 bases). The V gene's germline CDR1 is SGHTA and CDR2 FQGTGA. Trimming cost V 6 bases and J 9 bases, with 16 bases left between them. This CDR3 is 13 amino acids long. The CDR3: CASSPSGWETQYF. For the CDR3, the DNA is TGTGCCAGCAGTCCATCAGGGTGGGAAACGCAGTATTTT.

J is TRBJ1-5 and V is TRBV18, with D possibly being TRBD1 (6 bases). The CDR3 length is 15 residues. CDR1 is KGHSH, CDR2 LQKENI, per germline. Trimming took off 1 base at V and 4 bases at J, with 11 bases between the two ends. The CDR3 nucleotides are TGTGCCAGCTCACCACTCAGGACAGATAATCAGCCCCAGCATTTT. It encodes CASSPLRTDNQPQHF.

This clone was recorded a few times. The V and J genes are TRBV7-6 and TRBJ1-1, with D maybe TRBD1 (6 bases). The germline V and J ends were trimmed by 1 base and 1 base, with 13 bases remaining between them. CDR1 and CDR2 (germline): SGHVS, FNYEAQ. There are 16 residues in the CDR3. The chain's CDR3 is CASSLGGLRPNTEAFF. The CDR3 nucleotides read TGTGCCAGCAGCTTAGGGGGGCTACGACCGAACACTGAAGCTTTCTTT.

The chain employs TRBV18 and TRBJ2-3; possibly TRBD1 or TRBD2 for D (5 bases each). This CDR3 is 17 amino acids long. Germline values: CDR1 KGHSH, CDR2 LQKENI. V was pared by 3 bases and J by 3 bases, with 19 bases between. The chain's CDR3 is CASSPLTASGRTDTQYF. The CDR3, as DNA: TGTGCCAGCTCACCCCTCACTGCCTCGGGGCGGACAGATACGCAGTATTTT.

This clone turned up a few times. The gene calls are TRBV11-2 and TRBJ1-2, with D unresolved. Germline V gene sequence: CDR1 SGHAT, CDR2 FQNNGV. V was shortened by 5 bases and J by 10 bases, with 14 bases between the two germline ends. This CDR3 has 12 amino acids. DNA of the CDR3: TGTGCCAGCAGCCACGGAGGGAGCGACTACACCTTC. Its protein is CASSHGGSDYTF.